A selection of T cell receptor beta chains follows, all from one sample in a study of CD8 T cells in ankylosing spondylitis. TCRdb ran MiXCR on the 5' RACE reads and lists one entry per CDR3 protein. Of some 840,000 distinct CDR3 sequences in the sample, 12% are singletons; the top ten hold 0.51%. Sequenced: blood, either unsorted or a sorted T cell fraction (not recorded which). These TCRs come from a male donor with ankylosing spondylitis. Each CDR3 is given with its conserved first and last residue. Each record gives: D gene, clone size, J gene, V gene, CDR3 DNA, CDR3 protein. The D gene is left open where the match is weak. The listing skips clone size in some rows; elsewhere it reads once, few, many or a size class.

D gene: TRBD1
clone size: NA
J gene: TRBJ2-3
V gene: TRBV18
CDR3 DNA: TGTGCCAGCTCACCCTTCGGGACAGGGTTCACAGATACGCAGTATTTT
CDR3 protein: CASSPFGTGFTDTQYF

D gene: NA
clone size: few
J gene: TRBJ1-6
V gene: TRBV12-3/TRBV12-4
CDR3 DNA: TGTGCCAGCAGACAAAGACAGGCCTATAATTCACCCCTCCACTTT
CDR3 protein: CASRQRQAYNSPLHF

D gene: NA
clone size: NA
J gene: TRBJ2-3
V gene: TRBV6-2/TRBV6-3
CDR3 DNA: TGTGCCAGCACCCCGAGCTTGGGGACGCTCACAGATACGCAGTATTTT
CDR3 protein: CASTPSLGTLTDTQYF

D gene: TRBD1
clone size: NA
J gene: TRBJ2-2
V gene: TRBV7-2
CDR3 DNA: TGTGCCAGCATTCGCCTATCCGGGACAGCGAACACCGGGGAGCTGTTTTTT
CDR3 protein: CASIRLSGTANTGELFF

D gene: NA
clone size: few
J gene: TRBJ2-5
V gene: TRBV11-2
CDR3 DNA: TGTGCCAGCAGCTCTCCCTGGGGACAATCGCGGACCCAGTACTTC
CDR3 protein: CASSSPWGQSRTQYF

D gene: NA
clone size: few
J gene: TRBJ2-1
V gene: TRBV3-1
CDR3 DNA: TGTGCCAGCAGCCTAGGACTTAAGCAGTTCTTC
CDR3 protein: CASSLGLKQFF

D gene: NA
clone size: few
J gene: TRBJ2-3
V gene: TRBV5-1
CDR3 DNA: TGCGCCAGCAGCTTACTTCAGGGTAGCACAGATACGCAGTATTTT
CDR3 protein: CASSLLQGSTDTQYF

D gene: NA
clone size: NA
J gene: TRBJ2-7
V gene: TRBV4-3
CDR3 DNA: TGCGCCAGCAGCCAAGATTCTGGCGGTCCCTACGAGCAGTACTTC
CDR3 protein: CASSQDSGGPYEQYF

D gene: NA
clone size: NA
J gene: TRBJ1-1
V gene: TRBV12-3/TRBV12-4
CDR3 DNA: TGTGCCAGCTCCACCATCCCGAGGGACACTGAAGCTTTCTTT
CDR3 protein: CASSTIPRDTEAFF

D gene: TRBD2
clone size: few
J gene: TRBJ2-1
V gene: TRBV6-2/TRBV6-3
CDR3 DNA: TGTGCCAGCGGATATAGCGGGAGGAGCTCCTACAATGAGCAGTTCTTC
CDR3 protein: CASGYSGRSSYNEQFF

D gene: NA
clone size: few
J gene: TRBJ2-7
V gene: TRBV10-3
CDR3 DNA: TGTGCCATCAGTTCGGTAGCGGAATACGAGCAGTACTTC
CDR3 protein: CAISSVAEYEQYF

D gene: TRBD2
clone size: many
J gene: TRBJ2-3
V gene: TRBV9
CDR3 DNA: TGTGCCAGCAGCGCCAGCGGGGGCACAGATACGCAGTATTTT
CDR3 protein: CASSASGGTDTQYF

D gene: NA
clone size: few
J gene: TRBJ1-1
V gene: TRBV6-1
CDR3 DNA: TGTGCCAGCAGTCCTTGGGACTTGAACACTGAAGCTTTCTTT
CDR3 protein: CASSPWDLNTEAFF

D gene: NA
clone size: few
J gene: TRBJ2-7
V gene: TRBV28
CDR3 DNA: TGTGCCAGCAGCCCTTTGAGAGGAGAGGGGACCTACGAGCAGTACTTC
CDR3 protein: CASSPLRGEGTYEQYF

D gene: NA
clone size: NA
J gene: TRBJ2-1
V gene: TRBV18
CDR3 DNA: TGTGCCAGCTCACCGTCTAGGGATGGGCAGTTCTTC
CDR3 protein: CASSPSRDGQFF

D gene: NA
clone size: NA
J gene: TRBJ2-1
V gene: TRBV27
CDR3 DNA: TGTGCCAGCAGTAGGGGGGTATTCCAGCATGAGCAGTTCTTC
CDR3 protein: CASSRGVFQHEQFF

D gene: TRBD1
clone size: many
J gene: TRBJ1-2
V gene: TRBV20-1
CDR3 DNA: TGCAGTGCTAGCAGGGGACAGCCAACTAACTATGGCTACACCTTC
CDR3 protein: CSASRGQPTNYGYTF

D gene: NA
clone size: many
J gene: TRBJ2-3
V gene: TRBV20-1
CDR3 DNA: TGCAGTGCTAGAGATAGGCGGGCGGAAGCGCAGTATTTT
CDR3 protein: CSARDRRAEAQYF

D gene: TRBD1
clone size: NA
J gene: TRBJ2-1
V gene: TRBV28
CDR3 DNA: TGTGCCAGCATCCACAGGGGATCTTACAATGAGCAGTTCTTC
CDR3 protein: CASIHRGSYNEQFF

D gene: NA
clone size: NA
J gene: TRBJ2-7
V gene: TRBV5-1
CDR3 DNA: TGCGCCAGCAGCTTGGGTTTGGGGGGTTCCTACTCCTACGAGCAGTACTTC
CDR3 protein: CASSLGLGGSYSYEQYF

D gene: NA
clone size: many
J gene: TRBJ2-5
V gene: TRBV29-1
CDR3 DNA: TGCAGCGTTGAAGGGGCGGACCAAGAGACCCAGTACTTC
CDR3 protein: CSVEGADQETQYF

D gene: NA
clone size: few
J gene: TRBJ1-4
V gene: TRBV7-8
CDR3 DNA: TGTGCCAGCAGCTTAGGGTCCCCGGCGGAAAAACTGTTTTTT
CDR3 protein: CASSLGSPAEKLFF

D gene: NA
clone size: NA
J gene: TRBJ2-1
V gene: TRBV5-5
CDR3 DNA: TGTGCCAGCAAGAGCAGGCCCCTGGCGAATGAGCAGTTCTTC
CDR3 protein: CASKSRPLANEQFF